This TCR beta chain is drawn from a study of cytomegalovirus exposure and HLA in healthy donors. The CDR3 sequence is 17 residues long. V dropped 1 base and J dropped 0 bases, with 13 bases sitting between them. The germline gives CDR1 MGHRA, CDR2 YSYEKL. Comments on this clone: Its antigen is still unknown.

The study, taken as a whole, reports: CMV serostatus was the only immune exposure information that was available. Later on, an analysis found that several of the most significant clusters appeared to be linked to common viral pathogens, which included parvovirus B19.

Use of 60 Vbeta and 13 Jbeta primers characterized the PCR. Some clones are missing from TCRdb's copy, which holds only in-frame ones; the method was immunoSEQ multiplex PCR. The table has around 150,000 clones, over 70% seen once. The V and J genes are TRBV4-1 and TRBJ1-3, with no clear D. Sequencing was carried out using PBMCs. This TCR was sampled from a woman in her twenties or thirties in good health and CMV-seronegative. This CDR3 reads CASSQVGGQYSGNTIYF. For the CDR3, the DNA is TGCGCCAGCAGCCAAGTGGGCGGGCAGTACTCTGGAAACACCATATATTTT.